The 32 T cell receptor beta chains listed next were all sequenced from one sample in a study of cytomegalovirus exposure and HLA in healthy donors. The study ran its PCR with 60 Vbeta and 13 Jbeta primers. The assay was immunoSEQ multiplex PCR, and TCRdb's table has in-frame clones only and misses some. The sample yields roughly 120,000 clones, over 60% seen once. Sequencing was done on a sample of PBMCs. The receptor set was obtained from a human donor in good health.

The DNA for the CDR3 is TGTGCCAGCAGTGACCGGGACTTCCAGTTCTTC. Its protein product is CASSDRDFQFF. The chain uses TRBV6-5 and TRBJ2-1, with a possible D match to TRBD2 (6 bases). The germline V gene encodes CDR1 MNHEY and CDR2 SVGAGI. V lost 5 bases to trimming and J lost 13 bases, with 12 bases between them. This CDR3 comprises 11 residues.

V is TRBV5-1 and J is TRBJ2-3; possibly TRBD1 for D (5 bases). The CDR3 contains 15 residues. Germline V gives CDR1 SGHRS, CDR2 YFSETQ. V shed 1 base and J shed 5 bases, with 14 bases lying between them. CDR3 region: CASSLSSRGRDTQYF. For the CDR3, the DNA is TGCGCCAGCAGCTTGTCTAGTAGGGGTAGAGATACGCAGTATTTT. The variable domain in full, completed from reference TRBV5-1 and TRBJ2-3, reads KAGVTQTPRYLIKTRGQQVTLSCSPISGHRSVSWYQQTPGQGLQFLFEYFSETQRNKGNFPGRFSGRQFSNSRSEMNVSTLELGDSALYLCASSLSSRGRDTQYFGPGTRLTVL.

This clone has a handful of counts. The V gene is TRBV10-2, the J gene TRBJ1-1, with a tentative D call TRBD1 (5 bases). CDR3 length equals 12 residues. Per the germline V gene, CDR1 is WSHSY and CDR2 is SAAADI. Trimming removed 8 bases from V and 1 base from J, with 8 bases in between. The CDR3 coding sequence is TGCGCCAGCGGCGACAGGAACACTGAAGCTTTCTTT. Its translation: CASGDRNTEAFF.

V gene TRBV4-1 combines with J gene TRBJ2-3; 9 bases are a match to TRBD1. CDR3 length: 17 amino acids. The junction had 9 bases not matched to a gene; V was cut back by 4 bases and J by 1 base. Germline-derived CDR1 and CDR2 are MGHRA and YSYEKL. The CDR3 sequence: CASSLITGGTGTDTQYF. CDR3 coding DNA: TGCGCCAGCAGCCTAATAACAGGGGGCACGGGCACAGATACGCAGTATTTT.

V is TRBV5-4 and J is TRBJ1-2; D perhaps matches TRBD1 (5 bases). CDR1 is SGHNT and CDR2 is YYREEE in the germline V gene (reference sequence). This CDR3 spans 17 amino acids. V was clipped by 0 bases and J by 6 bases, with 21 bases between them. CDR3 sequence: CASSLGGYVDGGDGYTF. The CDR3 nucleotides are TGTGCCAGCAGCTTGGGCGGTTACGTAGACGGGGGGGATGGCTACACCTTC.

The rearrangement joins TRBV4-1 to TRBJ1-5, with TRBD1 matching 8 bases. After removal of 5 bases from V and 6 bases from J, the junction contained 3 bases not matched to a gene. CDR3 length: 13 residues. Germline-derived CDR1 and CDR2 are MGHRA and YSYEKL. The CDR3 DNA reads TGCGCCAGCAGCAATACAGGGGGTCAGCCCCAGCATTTT. This sequence encodes CASSNTGGQPQHF.

The chain recombines TRBV6-5 with TRBJ2-2, with 7 bases lining up with TRBD2. The CDR3 has 15 residues. V gave up 7 bases and J gave up 4 bases; unmatched junction bases: 9. CDR1 and CDR2 (germline): MNHEY, SVGAGI. The DNA for the CDR3 is TGTGCCAGCAACTCCGAGCGGGGTATCACCGGGGAGCTGTTTTTT. This sequence encodes CASNSERGITGELFF.

The chain carries TRBV9 and TRBJ1-2; possible D gene TRBD1, 5 bases. The CDR3 loop spans 13 amino acids. Trimming took 5 bases from V and 8 from J, leaving 16 bases between them. From germline, CDR1 is SGDLS and CDR2 YYNGEE. The CDR3 DNA reads as TGTGCCAGCAGAGATTCAGGGTTCTTGGGCTACACCTTC. The encoded protein is CASRDSGFLGYTF.

This clone has a single count. The chain employs TRBV6-1 and TRBJ1-5; D may be TRBD1 (5 bases). V was shortened by 3 bases and J by 2 bases, with 17 bases between the two germline ends. This CDR3 is 17 amino acids long. Germline V gives CDR1 MNHNS, CDR2 SASEGT. CDR3 sequence reads: CASSEGVGGGGNQPQHF. CDR3 DNA: TGTGCCAGCAGTGAGGGGGTTGGGGGAGGTGGCAATCAGCCCCAGCATTTT.

The V and J genes are TRBV11-2 and TRBJ2-7; D not resolved. The CDR3 contains 16 residues. Germline V CDR1 and CDR2: SGHAT, FQNNGV. V lost 1 base and J lost 3, with 16 bases in between. CDR3 protein: CASSLVLQTSHYEQYF. The CDR3 DNA follows: TGTGCCAGCAGCTTAGTTTTACAGACCTCCCACTACGAGCAGTACTTC.

The V and J genes are TRBV2 and TRBJ2-7, with no clear D. Germline V gene sequence: CDR1 SNHLY, CDR2 FYNNEI. The V end lost 5 bases, the J end lost 4 bases, and 6 bases lay between the germline ends. The CDR3 is 11 residues long. This CDR3 is CASSTNYEQYF. Here the CDR3 DNA reads TGTGCCAGCAGTACAAATTACGAGCAGTACTTC.

J is TRBJ2-7 and V is TRBV7-9; 9 bases fit TRBD1. The trim removed 4 bases at V and 4 bases at J, leaving 5 bases unmatched. The CDR3 spans 14 residues. The germline CDR1 and CDR2 sequences are SEHNR and FQNEAQ (reference sequence). CDR3 sequence reads: CASSSGTGMYEQYF. CDR3 coding DNA: TGTGCCAGCAGCTCCGGGACAGGGATGTACGAGCAGTACTTC.

The chain combines TRBV28 with TRBJ2-2; 13 bases are a match to TRBD2. This CDR3 is built from 19 residues. Germline CDR1 and CDR2: MDHEN and SYDVKM. CDR3 in amino acids: CSSGTGTSGEVKNTGELFF. The CDR3 DNA reads as TGTTCCTCCGGGACCGGGACTAGCGGGGAGGTTAAGAACACCGGGGAGCTGTTTTTT.

This chain uses TRBV5-6 with TRBJ2-1; no firm D call. CDR1 is SGHDT, CDR2 YYEEEE, per germline. V dropped 1 base and J dropped 0 bases, with 14 bases sitting between them. This CDR3 spans 17 amino acids. This CDR3 is CASSLMYRRSSYNEQFF. CDR3 nucleotides: TGTGCCAGCAGCTTGATGTACAGACGAAGCTCCTACAATGAGCAGTTCTTC. Based on the CDR3 plus reference TRBV5-6 and TRBJ2-1, the full variable domain is DAGVTQSPTHLIKTRGQQVTLRCSPKSGHDTVSWYQQALGQGPQFIFQYYEEEERQRGNFPDRFSGHQFPNYSSELNVNALLLGDSALYLCASSLMYRRSSYNEQFFGPGTRLTVL.

This rearrangement joins TRBV7-6 to TRBJ1-3; tentatively, D is TRBD1 (5 bases). The CDR3 is made up of 18 amino acids. Germline loops: CDR1 SGHVS, CDR2 FNYEAQ. Deletions cut 3 bases from V and 2 bases from J, with 20 bases between. The CDR3 nucleotides read TGTGCCAGCAGCTTCGAGACCGCCGGGGGGTACCCTGGAAACACCATATATTTT. Its protein is CASSFETAGGYPGNTIYF.

V and J are TRBV5-5 and TRBJ2-3; 8 nucleotides match TRBD1. Looked up from germline, CDR1 is SGHKS and CDR2 is YYEKEE (reference sequence). The CDR3 extends over 13 amino acids. J gave up 6 bases and V 4 bases, and 4 bases lay outside the gene matches. The CDR3 DNA reads as TGTGCCAGCAGCAAACAGGGGGGCGATACGCAGTATTTT. Protein product: CASSKQGGDTQYF.

This chain connects TRBV5-1 to TRBJ1-6, with 9 bases fitting TRBD1. This CDR3 has 14 amino acids. Germline V lookup: CDR1 SGHRS, CDR2 YFSETQ. V gave up 4 bases and J gave up 14 bases; unmatched junction bases: 10. CDR3 in DNA: TGCGCCAGCAGCGACCGGGACAGGGACGGTTCCCTCCACTTT. Its protein product is CASSDRDRDGSLHF.

J is TRBJ2-1 and V is TRBV5-4; TRBD2 agrees at 9 bases. V dropped 4 bases and J dropped 5; count of bases not matched to a gene: 7. Germline V gene data show CDR1 as SGHNT and CDR2 as YYREEE (reference sequence). CDR3 size: 15 residues. The CDR3 DNA is TGTGCCAGCAGCCTAACGCGGGGGGGGAACAATGAGCAGTTCTTC. It encodes CASSLTRGGNNEQFF.

CDR3 sequence: CATSSRREGLDGYTF. In DNA form, the CDR3 reads TGTGCCACCAGCTCCCGGCGGGAGGGCTTAGATGGCTACACCTTC. The chain combines TRBV15 with TRBJ1-2, with D unresolved. The CDR3 loop spans 15 amino acids. The V end was cut by 5 bases, the J end by 6 bases, with 19 bases between. Germline V gene sequence: CDR1 LNHNV, CDR2 YYDKDF (reference sequence). Full variable domain (outside the CDR3, taken from reference TRBV15 and TRBJ1-2): DAMVIQNPRYQVTQFGKPVTLSCSQTLNHNVMYWYQQKSSQAPKLLFHYYDKDFNNEADTPDNFQSRRPNTSFCFLDIRSPGLGDTAMYLCATSSRREGLDGYTFGSGTRLTVV.

The rearrangement links TRBV7-8 to TRBJ1-4, with 8 nucleotides matching TRBD1. The CDR3 length is 13 residues. Germline CDR1 reads SGHVS; CDR2 reads FQNEAQ. The junction had 4 bases not matched to a gene; V was cut back by 5 bases and J by 8 bases. This CDR3 is CASSRTGGEKLFF. DNA of the CDR3: TGTGCCAGCAGCCGAACAGGGGGGGAAAAACTGTTTTTT.

J is TRBJ2-1 and V is TRBV29-1; TRBD1 agrees at 9 bases. V gave up 7 bases and J gave up 4 bases; unmatched junction bases: 5. Germline CDR1 is SQVTM and CDR2 is ANQGSEA. The CDR3 is made up of 13 amino acids. Here the CDR3 DNA reads TGCAGCGCCTCGGGACAGGGATACAATGAGCAGTTCTTC. Residues: CSASGQGYNEQFF.

The chain couples TRBV19 to TRBJ2-3, with a weak D call TRBD2 (6 bases). CDR3 length: 15 amino acids. The germline V and J ends were trimmed by 3 bases and 0 bases, with 10 bases remaining between them. Germline V gene data show CDR1 as LNHDA and CDR2 as SQIVND (reference sequence). In DNA form, the CDR3 reads TGTGCCAGTAGTATGGGGGGTGCTAGCACAGATACGCAGTATTTT. Translated: CASSMGGASTDTQYF.

Comments on this clone: Mismatch with germline at one junction end may stem from a read error. The V and J genes are TRBV7-7 and TRBJ2-3; D is perhaps TRBD1 (6 bases). Germline CDR1 and CDR2: SSHAT and FNYEAQ (reference sequence). The CDR3 extends over 15 amino acids. The CDR3 coding sequence is TGTGCTAGCAGCCTAGGGACAACTAGCACAGATACGCAGTATTTT. Amino acid sequence: CASSLGTTSTDTQYF.

V gene TRBV11-2 combines with J gene TRBJ1-4; a weak D match, TRBD1 (6 bases). This CDR3 region has 16 residues. Germline CDR1 SGHAT, CDR2 FQNNGV. V was clipped by 2 bases and J by 0 bases, with 10 bases between them. Here the CDR3 reads CASSLSGDTTNEKLFF. The CDR3 nucleotides read TGTGCCAGCAGCTTATCAGGGGACACAACTAATGAAAAACTGTTTTTT.

The chain joins TRBV13 to TRBJ2-6, with D unresolved. V was cut by 7 bases and J by 0 bases, with 10 bases left in between. The V gene's germline CDR1 is PRHDT and CDR2 FYEKMQ (reference sequence). CDR3 length: 15 amino acids. The CDR3 DNA sequence: TGTGCCAGCACCCCGCGGTTCTCTGGGGCCAACGTCCTGACTTTC. Translation: CASTPRFSGANVLTF.

The table lists this clone with a few counts. The chain joins TRBV29-1 to TRBJ1-1; D not certain. The germline V and J ends were trimmed by 4 bases and 1 base, with 7 bases remaining between them. This CDR3 spans 12 amino acids. From germline, CDR1 is SQVTM and CDR2 ANQGSEA. The CDR3 DNA reads TGCAGCGTTGTAGTTGGGAACACTGAAGCTTTCTTT. Protein product: CSVVVGNTEAFF.

This clone was observed a handful of times. The V call is TRBV6-5, the J call TRBJ1-4, with a tentative D call TRBD1 (6 bases). Germline loops: CDR1 MNHEY, CDR2 SVGAGI. Trimming shortened V by 9 bases and J by 6 bases, and 14 bases separated the two germline ends. There are 13 residues in the CDR3. CDR3 nucleotide sequence: TGTGCCAGTTCAACAGGGACGGATGAAAAACTGTTTTTT. Its translation: CASSTGTDEKLFF.

The genes are TRBV7-9 and TRBJ2-7; D remains ambiguous. Germline-derived CDR1 and CDR2 are SEHNR and FQNEAQ (reference sequence). This CDR3 spans 12 amino acids. The V and J ends lost 3 bases and 3 bases respectively, with 6 bases between them. CDR3 protein: CASSFVSYEQYF. CDR3 bases: TGTGCCAGCAGCTTTGTCAGCTACGAGCAGTACTTC.

This sequence joins TRBV5-1 and TRBJ2-1; 13 nucleotides match TRBD2. The V and J ends lost 1 base and 8 bases, in that order; junction bases with no gene match: 12. Germline V gives CDR1 SGHRS, CDR2 YFSETQ. CDR3 length equals 18 residues. CDR3 nucleotide sequence: TGCGCCAGCAGCTTGACTACTAGCGGGGGGGCATTTCCCCATGAGCAGTTCTTC. This codes for CASSLTTSGGAFPHEQFF.

The chain couples TRBV4-1 to TRBJ2-7; 8 bases map to TRBD1. This CDR3 is 16 amino acids long. CDR1 and CDR2 from the germline V gene are MGHRA and YSYEKL. Trimming at V came to 3 bases and at J to 2 bases, leaving 9 bases not matched to a gene. For the CDR3, the DNA is TGCGCCAGCAGCCACCCCGGGACAGGTGACACCTACGAGCAGTACTTC. This translates into CASSHPGTGDTYEQYF.

The CDR3 spells CASSFGPGAVNQPQHF. CDR3 nucleotides: TGTGCCAGCAGCTTCGGTCCAGGGGCTGTCAATCAGCCCCAGCATTTT. The chain combines TRBV5-4 with TRBJ1-5; possible D gene TRBD1, 6 bases. V was clipped by 2 bases and J by 3 bases, with 15 bases between them. Germline CDR1 and CDR2: SGHNT and YYREEE (reference sequence). The CDR3 runs 16 residues. Full variable domain (rest looked up from reference TRBV5-4 and TRBJ1-5): ETGVTQSPTHLIKTRGQQVTLRCSSQSGHNTVSWYQQALGQGPQFIFQYYREEENGRGNFPPRFSGLQFPNYSSELNVNALELDDSALYLCASSFGPGAVNQPQHFGDGTRLSIL.

This clone was seen just once. CDR3 amino acids: CASRDGQGSQPQHF. CDR3 DNA: TGTGCCAGCAGGGACGGACAGGGGAGTCAGCCCCAGCATTTT. The J gene is TRBJ1-5, the V gene TRBV6-1, with 9 bases fitting TRBD1. Germline values: CDR1 MNHNS, CDR2 SASEGT. This CDR3 is built from 14 residues. V dropped 6 bases and J dropped 6; count of bases not matched to a gene: 6.